Below, 6 T cell receptor beta chains from the same sample are listed, as sequenced in a study of vaccination effects on CD4 cells after COVID-19. Before sequencing, viral peptide pools were used by the ViraFEST assay to expand antigen-specific CD4+ T cells. Following a roughly 9-day culture, CD4+ T cells were purified. It was between March and December 2020 that the person had a SARS-CoV-2 infection confirmed by PCR. Their antigen targets remain unknown. The repertoire was sequenced with immunoSEQ multiplex PCR; TCRdb's copy has only in-frame clones and lacks some. The table shows roughly 73,000 clones, with 60% to 75% occurring only once. The material was CD4+ T cells from PBMCs cultured with HIV peptides, obtained before COVID-19 vaccination. Subset in this sample: HIV-1 Nef peptide pool negative control/reference culture. The receptors here all came from a human donor who had a prior SARS-CoV-2 infection.

The J gene is TRBJ2-7, the V gene TRBV5-1; 8 bases match TRBD1. Germline V gene sequence: CDR1 SGHRS, CDR2 YFSETQ. The CDR3 has 15 residues. The ends lost 4 bases at V and 5 bases at J; junction bases unmatched: 11. CDR3 sequence reads: CASSIMTGAVNEQYF. The CDR3 nucleotides are TGCGCCAGCAGCATAATGACAGGGGCAGTGAACGAGCAGTACTTC.

The V and J genes are TRBV30 and TRBJ1-6; D remains ambiguous. Trimming removed 1 base at V and 4 bases at J, with 5 bases between. The CDR3 is made up of 13 amino acids. The germline V gene encodes CDR1 GTSNPN and CDR2 SVGIG (reference sequence). CDR3 sequence reads: CAWSAVYNSPLHF. CDR3 DNA: TGTGCCTGGAGTGCAGTGTATAATTCACCCCTCCACTTT. Together with reference TRBV30 and TRBJ1-6, the CDR3 gives the full variable domain: SQTIHQWPATLVQPVGSPLSLECTVEGTSNPNLYWYRQAAGRGLQLLFYSVGIGQISSEVPQNLSASRPQDRQFILSSKKLLLSDSGFYLCAWSAVYNSPLHFGNGTRLTVT.

V gene TRBV4-3 combines with J gene TRBJ2-3, with no clear D. Per germline, CDR1 LGHNA and CDR2 YSLEER. Trimming removed 0 bases from V and 3 bases from J, with 13 bases in between. The CDR3 is 16 amino acids. The CDR3 DNA is TGCGCCAGCAGCCAAGATAGGCAAGCCGTTACAGATACGCAGTATTTT. Amino acid sequence: CASSQDRQAVTDTQYF.

The chain is built from TRBV7-2 and TRBJ2-5; tentatively, D is TRBD1 or TRBD2 (5 bases each). The CDR3 contains 14 residues. Between the trimmed V and J ends, which lost 6 bases and 0 bases, there was a span of 11 bases. Germline V gene data show CDR1 as SGHTA and CDR2 as FQGNSA. The CDR3 protein is CASRSGRHQETQYF. Written as DNA, the CDR3 is TGTGCCAGCAGGTCGGGACGGCACCAAGAGACCCAGTACTTC.

This clone is labeled as medium-sized. The chain joins TRBV10-3 to TRBJ1-6; possible D gene TRBD1, 6 bases. Germline V gives CDR1 ENHRY, CDR2 SYGVKD. The CDR3 runs to 12 residues. Trimming took 7 bases from V and 9 from J, leaving 10 bases between them. DNA for the CDR3: TGTGCCATCAACAGGGTGGGTTCACCCCTCCACTTT. This codes for CAINRVGSPLHF.

The rearrangement links TRBV13 to TRBJ2-3, with TRBD2 matching over 10 bases. V was clipped by 6 bases and J by 2 bases; unmatched bases: 17. Per germline, CDR1 PRHDT and CDR2 FYEKMQ (reference sequence). This CDR3 has 19 residues. The CDR3 DNA follows: TGTGCCAGCAGTCCTCGCCCCAAGCGGGGGGGCCTGGACACAGATACGCAGTATTTT. Translation gives CASSPRPKRGGLDTDTQYF.